Listed here is a single T cell receptor (beta chain). Original methodology: Amplification from reference gene primers served as the basis for estimated nucleated cell counts. Measured with immunoSEQ multiplex PCR; TCRdb has only the in-frame clones, and not every one. The DNA gave D and trimming, while V, J and clone size come from that table. The sample contains approximately 70,000 clones, roughly 82% of which appear only once. This sample was taken from a study of blood T cell repertoires in COVID-19. Study at large: Sites across the United States, Italy and Spain contributed samples from acute and convalescent COVID-19. The analysed material was cDNA or gDNA that came from T cells, B-cell-depleted T cells, or PBMCs.

In germline, CDR1 is SGHTA, CDR2 FQGNSA. V dropped 8 bases and J dropped 5; count of bases not matched to a gene: 17. The CDR3 totals 17 residues. V is TRBV7-2 and J is TRBJ2-3, with 9 bases aligning to TRBD2. This TCR derives from a human donor in a cohort sampled during active COVID-19. Sequenced: peripheral blood. The DNA of the CDR3 is TGTGCCAGCGCCCACCTTAGGGGGCGGGGGGGTGGAGATACGCAGTATTTT. Translation: CASAHLRGRGGGDTQYF. Drawing the rest from reference TRBV7-2 and TRBJ2-3, the complete variable domain is GAGVSQSPSNKVTEKGKDVELRCDPISGHTALYWYRQSLGQGLEFLIYFQGNSAPDKSGLPSDRFSAERTGGSVSTLTIQRTQQEDSAVYLCASAHLRGRGGGDTQYFGPGTRLTVL.